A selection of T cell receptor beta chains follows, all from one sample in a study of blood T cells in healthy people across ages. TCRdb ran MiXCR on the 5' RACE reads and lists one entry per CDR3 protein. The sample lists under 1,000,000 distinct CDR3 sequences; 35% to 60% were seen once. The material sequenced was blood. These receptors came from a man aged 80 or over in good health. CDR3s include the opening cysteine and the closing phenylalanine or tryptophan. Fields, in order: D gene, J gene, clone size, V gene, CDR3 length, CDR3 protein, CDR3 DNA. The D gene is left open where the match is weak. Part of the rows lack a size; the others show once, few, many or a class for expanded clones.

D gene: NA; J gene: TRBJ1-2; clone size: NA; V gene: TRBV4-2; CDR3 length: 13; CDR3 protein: CASSPPDRVGYTF; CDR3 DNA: TGTGCCAGCAGCCCTCCGGACAGAGTTGGCTACACCTTC
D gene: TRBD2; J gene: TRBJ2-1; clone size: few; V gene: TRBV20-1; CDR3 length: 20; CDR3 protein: CSASNPILAGANSVGNEQFF; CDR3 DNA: TGCAGTGCTAGCAATCCGATCCTAGCGGGAGCTAATTCGGTGGGCAATGAGCAGTTCTTC
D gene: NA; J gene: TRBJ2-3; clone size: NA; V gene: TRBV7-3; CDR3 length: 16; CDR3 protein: CASSLKFGQFTDTQYF; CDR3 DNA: TGTGCCAGCAGCTTAAAATTTGGGCAGTTCACAGATACGCAGTATTTT
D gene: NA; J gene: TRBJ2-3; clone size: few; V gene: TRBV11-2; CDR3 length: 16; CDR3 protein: CASSHGQGILTDTQYF; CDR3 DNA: TGTGCCAGCAGCCATGGCCAGGGGATCCTCACAGATACGCAGTATTTT
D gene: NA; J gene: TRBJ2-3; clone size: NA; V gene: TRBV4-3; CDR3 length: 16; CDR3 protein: CASSQELSRGTDTQYF; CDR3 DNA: TGCGCCAGCAGCCAAGAGCTCTCGCGAGGCACAGATACGCAGTATTTT
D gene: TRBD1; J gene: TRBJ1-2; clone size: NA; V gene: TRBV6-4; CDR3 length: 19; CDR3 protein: CASSDGDPQGAKANYGYTF; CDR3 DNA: TGTGCCAGCAGTGACGGGGACCCACAGGGGGCCAAAGCTAACTATGGCTACACCTTC
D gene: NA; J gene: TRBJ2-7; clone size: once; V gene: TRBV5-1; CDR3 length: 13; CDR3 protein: CASSSDQSYEQYF; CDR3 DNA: TGCGCCAGCAGCTCAGACCAGTCCTACGAGCAGTACTTC
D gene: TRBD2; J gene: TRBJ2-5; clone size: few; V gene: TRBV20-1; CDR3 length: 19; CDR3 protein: CSANDGTSGRASITDEQYF; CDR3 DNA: TGCAGTGCGAATGATGGGACTAGCGGGAGGGCCTCTATCACCGATGAGCAGTACTTC
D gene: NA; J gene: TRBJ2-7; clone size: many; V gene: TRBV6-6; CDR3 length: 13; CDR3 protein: CASSPQQGYEQYF; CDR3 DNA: TGTGCCAGCAGTCCCCAACAGGGTTACGAGCAGTACTTC
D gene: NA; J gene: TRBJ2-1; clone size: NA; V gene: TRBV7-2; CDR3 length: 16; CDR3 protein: CASSLAGPQVYNEQFF; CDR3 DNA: TGTGCCAGCAGCTTAGCGGGTCCCCAAGTCTACAATGAGCAGTTCTTC
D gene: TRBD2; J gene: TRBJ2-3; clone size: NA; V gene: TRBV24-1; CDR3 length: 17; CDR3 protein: CATSAPRREGRGDTQYF; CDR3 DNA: TGTGCCACCAGTGCCCCTAGACGGGAGGGCCGAGGAGATACGCAGTATTTT
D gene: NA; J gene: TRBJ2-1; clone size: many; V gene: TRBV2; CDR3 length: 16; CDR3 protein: CASRFRSVRSYNEQFF; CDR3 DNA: TGTGCCAGCAGGTTTCGTAGCGTGCGTTCCTACAATGAGCAGTTCTTC
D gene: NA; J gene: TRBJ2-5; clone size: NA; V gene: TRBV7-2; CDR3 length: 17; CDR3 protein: CASSSLIEGGAKETQYF; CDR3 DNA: TGTGCCAGCAGCTCCCTCATAGAAGGGGGGGCAAAGGAGACCCAGTACTTC
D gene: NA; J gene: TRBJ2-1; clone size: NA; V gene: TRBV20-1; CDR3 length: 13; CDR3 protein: CSAAAEYQETQFF; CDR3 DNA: TGCAGTGCGGCAGCGGAGTACCAAGAGACCCAGTTCTTC
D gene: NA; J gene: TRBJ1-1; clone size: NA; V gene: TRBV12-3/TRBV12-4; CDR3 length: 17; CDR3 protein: CASSFALGAGMNTEAFF; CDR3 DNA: TGTGCCAGCAGTTTTGCCCTAGGGGCAGGGATGAACACTGAAGCTTTCTTT
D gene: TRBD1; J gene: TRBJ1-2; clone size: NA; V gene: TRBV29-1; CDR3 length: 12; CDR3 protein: CSVERQGEGYTF; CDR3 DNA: TGCAGCGTTGAAAGACAGGGGGAGGGCTACACCTTC
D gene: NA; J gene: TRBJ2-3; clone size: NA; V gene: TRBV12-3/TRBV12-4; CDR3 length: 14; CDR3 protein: CASSSPLGTDTQYF; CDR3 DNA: TGTGCCAGCAGTTCCCCGCTAGGCACAGATACGCAGTATTTT
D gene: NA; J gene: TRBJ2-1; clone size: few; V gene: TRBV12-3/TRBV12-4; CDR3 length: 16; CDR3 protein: CASSLWRLRSYNEQFF; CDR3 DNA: TGTGCCAGCAGTTTATGGCGCCTAAGGAGCTACAATGAGCAGTTCTTC
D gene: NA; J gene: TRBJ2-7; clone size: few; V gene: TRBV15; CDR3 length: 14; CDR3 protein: CATSPERVRGEQYF; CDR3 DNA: TGTGCCACCAGCCCAGAAAGGGTAAGAGGCGAGCAGTACTTC
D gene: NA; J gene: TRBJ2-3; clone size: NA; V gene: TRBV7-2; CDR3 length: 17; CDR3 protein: CASSLGSDKGAADTQYF; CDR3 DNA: TGTGCCAGCAGCCTAGGGTCCGACAAAGGGGCGGCAGATACGCAGTATTTT
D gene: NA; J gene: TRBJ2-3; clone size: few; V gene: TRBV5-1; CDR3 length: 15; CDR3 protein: CASSLEGGFTDTQYF; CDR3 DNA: TGCGCCAGCAGCTTGGAGGGGGGCTTCACAGATACGCAGTATTTT
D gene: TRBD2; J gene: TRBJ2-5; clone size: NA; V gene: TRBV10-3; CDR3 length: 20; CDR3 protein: CAISGEGGKPLAGIQETQYF; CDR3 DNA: TGTGCCATCAGTGGCGAGGGGGGGAAACCACTAGCGGGGATCCAAGAGACCCAGTACTTC
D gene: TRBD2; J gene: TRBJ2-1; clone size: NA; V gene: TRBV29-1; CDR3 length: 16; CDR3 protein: CSARGLADSSYNEQFF; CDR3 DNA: TGCAGCGCGCGGGGACTAGCGGACAGCTCCTACAATGAGCAGTTCTTC
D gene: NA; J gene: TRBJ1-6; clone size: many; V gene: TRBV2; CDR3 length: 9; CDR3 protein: CASSAPLHF; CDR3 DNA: TGTGCCAGCAGCGCACCCCTCCACTTT
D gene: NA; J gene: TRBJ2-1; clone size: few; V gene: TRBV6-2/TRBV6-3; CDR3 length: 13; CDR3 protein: CASTPTDDNEQFF; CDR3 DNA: TGTGCCAGCACGCCTACCGACGACAATGAGCAGTTCTTC
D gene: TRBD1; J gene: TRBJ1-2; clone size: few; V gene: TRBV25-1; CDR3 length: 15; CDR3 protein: CASSGDRGPDRGYTF; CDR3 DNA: TGTGCCAGCAGTGGAGACAGGGGGCCCGACAGGGGCTACACCTTC
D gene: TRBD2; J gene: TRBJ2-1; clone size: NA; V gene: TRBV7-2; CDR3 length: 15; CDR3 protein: CASSSEREPYPEQFF; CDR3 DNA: TGTGCCAGCAGCTCCGAGCGGGAGCCCTACCCTGAGCAGTTCTTC